This section outlines one T cell receptor (beta chain) sequence together with its context. The target antigen is unknown. The sample belongs to a study of regulatory T cells in long-lasting Graves disease. As for the study in general: Over-5-year antithyroid drug use with positive TSH receptor antibodies defined persistent Graves' disease in the study. Study-wide results and caveats: Persistent patients had more shared public clonotypes (around 3,000) than new patients (about 880).

Arm-PCR of CDR3 regions and iRepertoire HTBI primers were used to build TCR beta libraries. TCRdb analysed the multiplex PCR reads with MiXCR anew, one entry per CDR3 protein. The sample contains a few hundred thousand distinct CDR3 sequences, about a quarter of which appear only once. Time point: persistent/refractory GD, antithyroid drugs over 5 years with positive TRAb. Isolated PBMC RNA provided the starting material for the TCR library. In Xi'an, China, an endocrinology department was the source of patients. This CDR3 comprises 13 residues. The germline V and J ends were trimmed by 7 bases and 1 base, with 8 bases remaining between them. Germline CDR1 MDHEN, CDR2 SYDVKM.

The input for sequencing was peripheral blood mononuclear cells (PBMCs), taken when the disease was refractory, from a patient treated with antithyroid drugs. The sequence came from a female donor with Graves disease. J is TRBJ2-1 and V is TRBV28; TRBD1 might be the D (6 bases). CDR3: CASKTGSYNEQFF. CDR3 coding DNA: TGTGCCAGCAAGACAGGATCCTACAATGAGCAGTTCTTC.